This T cell receptor beta chain was observed in a study of regulatory T cells in long-lasting Graves disease. Study-wide results and caveats: When disease was persistent, TRBV28, TRBJ1-2 and TRBJ2-5 were the favored segments.

This clonotype was seen repeatedly, ten times or more. No antigen is known for it. Investigators prepared the TCR beta libraries by applying iRepertoire HTBI primers and Arm-PCR of CDR3 regions. TCRdb redid the calling of the multiplex PCR reads with MiXCR, one entry per CDR3 protein. The sample includes 400,000 to 500,000 distinct CDR3 sequences, roughly 15% of them seen just once. The sample's time point: newly diagnosed GD, antithyroid drugs for less than 3 months. TCR sequences were obtained from RNA taken from PBMCs. An endocrinology department located in Xi'an, China, was where the patients came from. The CDR3 covers 14 residues. Trimming left V 2 bases short and J 4 bases short, with 11 bases between. Another study also made use of these data, one on T cells in Graves' hyperthyroidism and ophthalmopathy. That paper states: HTBI primers were used for first-round RT-PCR of the TCR CDR3.

The material was peripheral blood mononuclear cells (PBMCs), obtained at new diagnosis, from a patient treated with antithyroid drugs. V and J are TRBV12-3 or TRBV12-4 and TRBJ1-1, with D possibly matching TRBD1 (6 bases). The sequence came from a woman between 50 and 59 years old with Graves disease. The CDR3, as DNA: TGTGCCAGCAGTTTACTGGGGGGCATCACTGAAGCTTTCTTT. Its translation is CASSLLGGITEAFF.